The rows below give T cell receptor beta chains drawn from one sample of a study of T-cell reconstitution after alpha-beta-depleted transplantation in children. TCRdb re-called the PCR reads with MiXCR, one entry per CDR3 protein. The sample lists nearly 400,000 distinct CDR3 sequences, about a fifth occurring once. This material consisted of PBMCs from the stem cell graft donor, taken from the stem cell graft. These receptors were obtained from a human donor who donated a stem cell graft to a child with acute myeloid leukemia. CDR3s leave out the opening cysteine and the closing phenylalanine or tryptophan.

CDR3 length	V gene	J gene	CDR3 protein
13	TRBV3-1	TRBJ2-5	ASSLNGRNQETQY
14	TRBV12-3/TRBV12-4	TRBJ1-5	ASSLGSILGVQPQH
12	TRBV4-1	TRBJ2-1	ASSQVGGDNEQF
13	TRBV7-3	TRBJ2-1	ASSTSTGSYNEQF
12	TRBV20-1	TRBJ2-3	SARLAGATDTQY
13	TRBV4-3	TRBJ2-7	ASSQGTGGYYEQY
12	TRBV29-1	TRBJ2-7	SVEEKGATYEQY
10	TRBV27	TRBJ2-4	ASSFPGRFMY
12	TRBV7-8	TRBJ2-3	ASSLEGFPDTQY
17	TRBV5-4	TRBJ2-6	ASSLPGLAGTGGANVLT
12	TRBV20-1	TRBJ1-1	SARDLRVLTEAF
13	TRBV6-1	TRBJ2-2	ASRPGLRGTGELF
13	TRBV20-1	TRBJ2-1	SATDTSGGNNEQF
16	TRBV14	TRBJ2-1	ASSQDPRPSFNGDEQF
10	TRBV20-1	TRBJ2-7	SAPVAVDEQY
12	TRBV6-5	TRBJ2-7	ASSYERDSYEQY
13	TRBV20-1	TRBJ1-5	SAREVGGNHQPQH
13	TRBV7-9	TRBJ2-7	ASSLRDLNPYEQY
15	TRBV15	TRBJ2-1	ATSSHGRLAADNEQF
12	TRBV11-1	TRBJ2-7	ASSLAAESYEQY
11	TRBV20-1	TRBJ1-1	SAQMTVNTEAF
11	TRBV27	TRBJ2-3	ASSLRVSDTQY
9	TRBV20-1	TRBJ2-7	SAQRQYEQY
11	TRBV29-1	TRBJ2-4	SVGELAKNIQY
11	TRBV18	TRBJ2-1	ASSRTTLNEQF
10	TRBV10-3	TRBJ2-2	AISGPAGELF
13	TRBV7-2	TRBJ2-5	ASSLGASGSETQY
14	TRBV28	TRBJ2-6	ASEAFNASGANVLT
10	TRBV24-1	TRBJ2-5	ATSDGLETQY
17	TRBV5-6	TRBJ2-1	ASGRLAGQIGGTYNEQF
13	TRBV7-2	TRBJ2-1	ASSRPGLARNEQF
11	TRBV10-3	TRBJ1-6	AINTGQNSPLH
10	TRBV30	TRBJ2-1	AWIPSGTEQF
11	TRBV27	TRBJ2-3	ASKGVGTDTQY
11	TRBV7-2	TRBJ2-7	ASSLDRRAEQY
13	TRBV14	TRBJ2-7	ASSQDRNREYEQY